These 8 T cell receptor beta chains were sequenced from one sample in a study of glioma-infiltrating T cells after dendritic cell vaccination. Clones were sequenced by immunoSEQ multiplex PCR, and TCRdb holds only the in-frame ones, with some missing. This table has about 87,000 clones, approximately 90% appearing once. Sequencing was performed on blood, taken before dendritic cell vaccination. Receptors originate from a human donor with glioblastoma.

This clone was seen a handful of times. Additional DNA sequences in this sample encode the identical CDR3. V is TRBV2 and J is TRBJ1-5; 10 positions agree with TRBD1. The germline V gene encodes CDR1 SNHLY and CDR2 FYNNEI. This CDR3 region has 16 residues. V shed 2 bases, J shed 1 base, and the junction held 2 bases outside the gene matches. The CDR3 bases are TGTGCCAGCAGTGAAAGACAGGGGGCCAGCAATCAGCCCCAGCATTTT. The encoded protein is CASSERQGASNQPQHF.

The genes are TRBV5-4 and TRBJ1-1, with 9 bases lining up with TRBD1. The V and J ends lost 0 bases and 9 bases, in that order; junction bases with no gene match: 0. The CDR3 is 12 residues long. The germline gives CDR1 SGHNT, CDR2 YYREEE (reference sequence). CDR3 DNA sequence: TGTGCCAGCAGCTTGGACAGGGGGCAAGCTTTCTTT. Its translation is CASSLDRGQAFF.

This chain connects TRBV11-2 to TRBJ1-1; no firm D call. This CDR3 has 15 amino acids. Trimming took off 1 base at V and 1 base at J, with 10 bases between the two ends. CDR1 and CDR2 (germline): SGHAT, FQNNGV. This CDR3 is CASSLGARGNTEAFF. The CDR3 DNA reads TGTGCCAGCAGCTTAGGGGCCCGGGGGAACACTGAAGCTTTCTTT. Full variable domain (outside the CDR3, taken from reference TRBV11-2 and TRBJ1-1): EAGVAQSPRYKIIEKRQSVAFWCNPISGHATLYWYQQILGQGPKLLIQFQNNGVVDDSQLPKDRFSAERLKGVDSTLKIQPAKLEDSAVYLCASSLGARGNTEAFFGQGTRLTVV.

The chain recombines TRBV7-6 with TRBJ1-1; the D is unclear. Germline assignment: CDR1 SGHVS and CDR2 FNYEAQ. The CDR3 totals 13 residues. Trimming took 5 bases from V and 4 from J, leaving 11 bases between them. CDR3 protein: CASSQIESTEAFF. The CDR3 DNA reads as TGTGCCAGCAGCCAAATCGAGTCCACTGAAGCTTTCTTT.

The chain's CDR3 is CASSLIRGQGYTF. The CDR3 DNA follows: TGTGCCAGCAGTTTGATCAGGGGGCAAGGCTACACCTTC. The V gene is TRBV6-5, the J gene TRBJ1-2; 8 bases map to TRBD1. Trimming took 4 bases from V and 8 from J; bases not matched to a gene: 6. This CDR3 has 13 residues. Per the germline V gene, CDR1 is MNHEY and CDR2 is SVGAGI.

The chain links TRBV5-4 to TRBJ2-7; 7 nucleotides line up with TRBD1. The CDR3 runs 13 residues. From germline, CDR1 is SGHNT and CDR2 YYREEE (reference sequence). The J segment lost 1 base and the V segment lost 3 bases, leaving 1 base of the junction unmatched. CDR3 sequence (DNA): TGTGCCAGCAGCTGGGGACAGTCCTACGAGCAGTACTTC. Translation gives CASSWGQSYEQYF.

The J gene is TRBJ2-7, the V gene TRBV7-8; 9 nucleotides agree with TRBD1. V shed 1 base, J shed 6 bases, and the junction held 10 bases outside the gene matches. Germline V gene data show CDR1 as SGHVS and CDR2 as FQNEAQ. The CDR3 has 16 residues. In DNA, the CDR3 is TGTGCCAGCAGCTTAGGCCCGGGACAGGGAACGCGCGAGCAGTACTTC. This encodes CASSLGPGQGTREQYF.

This chain connects TRBV10-1 to TRBJ2-3; TRBD2 might be the D (5 bases). V was clipped by 3 bases and J by 1 base, with 11 bases between them. Germline V gene lookup returns CDR1 WNHNN and CDR2 SYGVQD (reference sequence). This CDR3 contains 15 residues. The chain's CDR3 is CASSDANGGTDTQYF. The CDR3 DNA reads as TGCGCCAGCAGTGACGCTAACGGGGGCACAGATACGCAGTATTTT.